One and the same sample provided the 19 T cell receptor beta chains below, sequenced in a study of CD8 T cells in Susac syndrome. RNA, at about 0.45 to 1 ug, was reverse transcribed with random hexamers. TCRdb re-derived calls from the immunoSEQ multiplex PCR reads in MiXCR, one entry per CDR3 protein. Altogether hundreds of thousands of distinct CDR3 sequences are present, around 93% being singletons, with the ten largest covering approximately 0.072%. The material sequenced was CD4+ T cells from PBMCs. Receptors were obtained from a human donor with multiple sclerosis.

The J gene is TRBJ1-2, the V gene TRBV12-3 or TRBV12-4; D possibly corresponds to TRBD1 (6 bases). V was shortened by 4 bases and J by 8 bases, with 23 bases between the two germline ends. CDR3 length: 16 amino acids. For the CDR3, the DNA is TGTGCCAGCAGTTCCCCGACAGGCGCCGGGGATAAAGGCTACACCTTC. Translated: CASSSPTGAGDKGYTF.

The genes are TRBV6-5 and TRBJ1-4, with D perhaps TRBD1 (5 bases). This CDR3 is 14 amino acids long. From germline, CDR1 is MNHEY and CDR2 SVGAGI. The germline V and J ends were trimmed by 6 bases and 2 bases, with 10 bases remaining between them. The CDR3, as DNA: TGTGCCAGCAGGCGGGGGTGGACTAATGAAAAACTGTTTTTT. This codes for CASRRGWTNEKLFF.

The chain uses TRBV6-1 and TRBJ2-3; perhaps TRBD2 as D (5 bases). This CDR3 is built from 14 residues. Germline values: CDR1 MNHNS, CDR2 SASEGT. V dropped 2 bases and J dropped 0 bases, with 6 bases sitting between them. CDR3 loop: CASSELASTDTQYF. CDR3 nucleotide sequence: TGTGCCAGCAGTGAACTAGCTAGCACAGATACGCAGTATTTT.

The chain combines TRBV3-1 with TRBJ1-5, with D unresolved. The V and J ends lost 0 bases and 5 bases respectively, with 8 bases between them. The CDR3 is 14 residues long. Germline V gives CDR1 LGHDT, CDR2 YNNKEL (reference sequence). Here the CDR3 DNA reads TGTGCCAGCAGCCAAGATGCCACAGATCAGCCCCAGCATTTT. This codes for CASSQDATDQPQHF.

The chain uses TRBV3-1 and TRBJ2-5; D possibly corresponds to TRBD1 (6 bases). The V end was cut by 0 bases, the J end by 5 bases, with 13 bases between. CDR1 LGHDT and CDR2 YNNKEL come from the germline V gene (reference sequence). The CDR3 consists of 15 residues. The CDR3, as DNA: TGTGCCAGCAGCCAAGATCGCAGGGGCTATGAGACCCAGTACTTC. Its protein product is CASSQDRRGYETQYF.

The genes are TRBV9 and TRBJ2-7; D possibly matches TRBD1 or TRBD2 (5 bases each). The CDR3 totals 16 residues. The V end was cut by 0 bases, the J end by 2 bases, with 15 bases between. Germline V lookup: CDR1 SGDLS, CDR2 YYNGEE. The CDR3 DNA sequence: TGTGCCAGCAGCGTAGGGGGCGGGCAGCGCACCTACGAGCAGTACTTC. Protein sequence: CASSVGGGQRTYEQYF. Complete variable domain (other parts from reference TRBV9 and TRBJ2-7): DSGVTQTPKHLITATGQRVTLRCSPRSGDLSVYWYQQSLDQGLQFLIQYYNGEERAKGNILERFSAQQFPDLHSELNLSSLELGDSALYFCASSVGGGQRTYEQYFGPGTRLTVT.

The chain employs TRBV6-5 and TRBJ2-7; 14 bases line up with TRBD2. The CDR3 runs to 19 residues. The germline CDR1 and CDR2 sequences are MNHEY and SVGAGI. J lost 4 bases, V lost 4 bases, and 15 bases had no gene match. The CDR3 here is CASSFASGLAGGNSYEQYV. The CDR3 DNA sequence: TGTGCCAGCAGTTTCGCCTCTGGACTAGCGGGAGGTAATAGTTACGAGCAGTACGTC.

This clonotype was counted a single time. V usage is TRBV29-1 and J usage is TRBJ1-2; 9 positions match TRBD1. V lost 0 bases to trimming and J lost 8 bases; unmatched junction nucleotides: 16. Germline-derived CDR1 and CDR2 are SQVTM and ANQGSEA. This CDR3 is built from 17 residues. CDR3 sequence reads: CSVEDSVGGQGSSGYTF. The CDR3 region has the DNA TGCAGCGTTGAAGACAGTGTTGGTGGACAGGGGTCGAGCGGCTACACCTTC.

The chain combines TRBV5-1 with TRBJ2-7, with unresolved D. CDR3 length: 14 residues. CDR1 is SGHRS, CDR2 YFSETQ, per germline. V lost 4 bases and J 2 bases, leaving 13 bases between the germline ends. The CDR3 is CASSVGRPTYEQYF. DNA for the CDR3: TGCGCCAGCAGCGTCGGCAGGCCAACCTACGAGCAGTACTTC.

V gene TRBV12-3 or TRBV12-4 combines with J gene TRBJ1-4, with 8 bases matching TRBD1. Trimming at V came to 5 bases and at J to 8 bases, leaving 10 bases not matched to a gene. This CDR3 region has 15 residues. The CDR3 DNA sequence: TGTGCCAGCAGTATACGGACAGGGTCAGGCGAAAAACTGTTTTTT. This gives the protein CASSIRTGSGEKLFF.

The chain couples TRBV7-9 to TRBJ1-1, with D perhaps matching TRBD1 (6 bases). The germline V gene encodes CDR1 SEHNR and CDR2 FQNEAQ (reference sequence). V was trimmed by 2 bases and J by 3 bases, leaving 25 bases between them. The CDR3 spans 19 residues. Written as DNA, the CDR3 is TGTGCCAGCAGCTTATCTTTCCGAAGGGGGGCTAGCATATACACTGAAGCTTTCTTT. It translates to CASSLSFRRGASIYTEAFF.

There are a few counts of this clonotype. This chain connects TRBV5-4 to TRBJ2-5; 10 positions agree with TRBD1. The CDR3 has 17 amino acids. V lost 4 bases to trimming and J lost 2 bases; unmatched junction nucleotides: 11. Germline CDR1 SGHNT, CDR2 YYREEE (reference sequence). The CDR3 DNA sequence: TGTGCCAGCAGCGCCGGACAGGGGGAATCAGGACAAGAGACCCAGTACTTC. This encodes CASSAGQGESGQETQYF.

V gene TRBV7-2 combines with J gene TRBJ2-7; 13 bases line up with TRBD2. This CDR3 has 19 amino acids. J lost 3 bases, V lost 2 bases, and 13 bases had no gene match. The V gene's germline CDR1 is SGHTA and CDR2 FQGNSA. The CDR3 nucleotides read TGTGCCAGCAGCTTATCTAGACTAGCGGGGGGAAACGGGGGCTACGAGCAGTACTTC. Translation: CASSLSRLAGGNGGYEQYF.

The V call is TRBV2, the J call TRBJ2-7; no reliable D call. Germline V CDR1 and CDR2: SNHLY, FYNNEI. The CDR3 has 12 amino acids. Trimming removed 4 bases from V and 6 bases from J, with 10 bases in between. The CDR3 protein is CASSVGVGEQYV. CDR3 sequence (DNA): TGTGCCAGCAGTGTTGGGGTTGGCGAGCAGTACGTC.

CDR3: CASSQEGVAGDPLQQHV. In DNA, the CDR3 is TGTGCCAGCAGCCAAGAGGGAGTAGCGGGGGACCCGCTTCAGCAGCACGTC. V is TRBV3-1 and J is TRBJ2-7, with 9 positions matching TRBD2. The CDR3 is 17 residues long. Germline V CDR1 and CDR2: LGHDT, YNNKEL (reference sequence).

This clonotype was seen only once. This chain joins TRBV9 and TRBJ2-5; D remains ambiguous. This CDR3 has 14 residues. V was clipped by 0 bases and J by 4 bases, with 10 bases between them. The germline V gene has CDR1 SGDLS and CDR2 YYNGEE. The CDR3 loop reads CASSVASPGETQYF. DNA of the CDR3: TGTGCCAGCAGCGTAGCCTCGCCAGGAGAGACCCAGTACTTC.

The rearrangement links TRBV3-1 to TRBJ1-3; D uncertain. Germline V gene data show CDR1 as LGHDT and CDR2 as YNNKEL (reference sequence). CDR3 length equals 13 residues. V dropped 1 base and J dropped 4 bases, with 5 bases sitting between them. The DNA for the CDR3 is TGTGCCAGCAGCCAAGGCATGGGAAACACCATATATTTT. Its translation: CASSQGMGNTIYF. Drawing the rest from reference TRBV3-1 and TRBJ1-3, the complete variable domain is DTAVSQTPKYLVTQMGNDKSIKCEQNLGHDTMYWYKQDSKKFLKIMFSYNNKELIINETVPNRFSPKSPDKAHLNLHINSLELGDSAVYFCASSQGMGNTIYFGEGSWLTVV.

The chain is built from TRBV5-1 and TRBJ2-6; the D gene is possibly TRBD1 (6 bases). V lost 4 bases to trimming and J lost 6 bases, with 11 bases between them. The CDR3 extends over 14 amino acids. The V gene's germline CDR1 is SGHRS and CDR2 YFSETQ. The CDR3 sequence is CASSATGSANVLTF. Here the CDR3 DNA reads TGCGCCAGCAGCGCGACAGGCTCGGCCAACGTCCTGACTTTC. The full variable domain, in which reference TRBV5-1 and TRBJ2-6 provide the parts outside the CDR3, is KAGVTQTPRYLIKTRGQQVTLSCSPISGHRSVSWYQQTPGQGLQFLFEYFSETQRNKGNFPGRFSGRQFSNSRSEMNVSTLELGDSALYLCASSATGSANVLTFGAGSRLTVL.

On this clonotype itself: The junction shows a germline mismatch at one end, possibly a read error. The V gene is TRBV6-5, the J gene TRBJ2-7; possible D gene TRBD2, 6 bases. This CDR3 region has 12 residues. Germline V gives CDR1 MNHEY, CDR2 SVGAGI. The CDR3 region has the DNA TGTGCCAGCAGTTACTCGATGCGGGACTTGATCTTC. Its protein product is CASSYSMRDLIF.